Following are 32 T cell receptor beta chains from one sample sequenced in a study of T cells expressing NK-cell markers. Following a re-call of the 5' RACE reads, TCRdb has one entry per CDR3 protein and lacks DNA. The clone table shows around 550,000 distinct CDR3 sequences, with the ten largest holding less than 4.5%. The material sequenced was blood T cells: a sorted CD56 or NKG2C T cell subset, CD4+ or CD8+ T cells, or bulk PBMC T cells (not recorded which). These receptors were obtained from a man younger than 30 in good health.

This rearrangement joins TRBV6-5 to TRBJ2-7; TCRdb's D call of TRBD1 is untestable without DNA. CDR3 size: 15 residues. Germline CDR1 and CDR2: MNHEY and SVGAGI. CDR3 loop: CASSYSPWVDYEQYF.

The V call is TRBV29-1, the J call TRBJ2-7; the D gene TCRdb calls, TRBD1, cannot be checked with no DNA. The CDR3 has 12 amino acids. CDR1 SQVTM and CDR2 ANQGSEA come from the germline V gene. Here the CDR3 reads CSGDRVAHEQYF.

Here the CDR3 reads CSASYTSGSSGEQFF. V usage is TRBV20-1 and J usage is TRBJ2-1; the TCRdb call, TRBD2, lacks DNA for checking. From germline, CDR1 is DFQATT and CDR2 SNEGSKA (reference sequence). CDR3 length: 15 amino acids.

The rearrangement uses TRBV20-1 and TRBJ1-4. This CDR3 has 13 amino acids. Germline V gene lookup returns CDR1 DFQATT and CDR2 SNEGSKA (reference sequence). The CDR3 sequence is CSAKDLSGEKLFF.

CDR3 region: CASSLGLAGDNEQFF. This sequence joins TRBV5-1 and TRBJ2-1; TCRdb outputs TRBD2, but without DNA this stays unchecked. CDR1 is SGHRS, CDR2 YFSETQ, per germline. This CDR3 is built from 15 residues.

V gene TRBV10-3 combines with J gene TRBJ2-5; absent DNA, TCRdb's TRBD2 call cannot be checked. Germline CDR1 reads ENHRY; CDR2 reads SYGVKD. The CDR3 has 14 amino acids. The CDR3 sequence is CAIRGREGQETQYF.

The CDR3: CASSYIGVMNTEAFF. The chain links TRBV6-2 or TRBV6-3 to TRBJ1-1. The CDR3 runs to 15 residues. Germline lookup yields CDR1 MNHEY and CDR2 SVGEGT.

The chain recombines TRBV5-1 with TRBJ2-2. Per germline, CDR1 SGHRS and CDR2 YFSETQ. The CDR3 sequence is 12 residues long. The CDR3: CASRENTGELFF.

The chain employs TRBV7-2 and TRBJ1-1; as DNA is missing, the TRBD1 call by TCRdb cannot be tested. The CDR3 runs 16 residues. Germline V CDR1 and CDR2: SGHTA, FQGNSA. The CDR3 spells CASSYYPLGGDTEAFF. Variable domain in full (rest from reference TRBV7-2 and TRBJ1-1): GAGVSQSPSNKVTEKGKDVELRCDPISGHTALYWYRQSLGQGLEFLIYFQGNSAPDKSGLPSDRFSAERTGGSVSTLTIQRTQQEDSAVYLCASSYYPLGGDTEAFFGQGTRLTVV.

The chain links TRBV7-2 to TRBJ2-7. Germline-derived CDR1 and CDR2 are SGHTA and FQGNSA. The CDR3 consists of 15 residues. CDR3: CASRRTGQGDYEQYF.

The V gene is TRBV7-8, the J gene TRBJ2-6. Germline V gives CDR1 SGHVS, CDR2 FQNEAQ. The CDR3 runs to 15 residues. This CDR3 reads CASSRVFSGANVLTF.

CDR3 residues: CASSATETSYEQYF. The chain employs TRBV2 and TRBJ2-7; the D call of TRBD1 rests on TCRdb alone, since no DNA is present to check it. The CDR3 is 14 amino acids. CDR1 is SNHLY and CDR2 is FYNNEI in the germline V gene. Full variable domain (rest looked up from reference TRBV2 and TRBJ2-7): EPEVTQTPSHQVTQMGQEVILRCVPISNHLYFYWYRQILGQKVEFLVSFYNNEISEKSEIFDDQFSVERPDGSNFTLKIRSTKLEDSAMYFCASSATETSYEQYFGPGTRLTVT.

The chain combines TRBV7-9 with TRBJ2-7; TCRdb's D call, TRBD1, is unchecked because there is no DNA. CDR1 SEHNR and CDR2 FQNEAQ come from the germline V gene (reference sequence). The CDR3 extends over 11 amino acids. The CDR3 protein is CASSRDGGAYF.

The chain combines TRBV10-3 with TRBJ2-2; TCRdb calls TRBD2, which cannot be checked without DNA. The germline CDR1 and CDR2 sequences are ENHRY and SYGVKD. This CDR3 contains 17 residues. The CDR3 reads CAISDPAAGGRTGELFF.

V is TRBV12-3 or TRBV12-4 and J is TRBJ2-5; lacking DNA, the TRBD1 call made by TCRdb goes unchecked. This CDR3 is built from 17 residues. The CDR3 loop is CASSLTGTGIEQETQYF.

V gene TRBV12-3 or TRBV12-4 combines with J gene TRBJ2-3; the D gene TCRdb calls, TRBD1, cannot be checked with no DNA. The CDR3 runs to 14 residues. This CDR3 is CASRTGSVTDTQYF.

The chain couples TRBV3-1 to TRBJ2-3. The germline CDR1 and CDR2 sequences are LGHDT and YNNKEL (reference sequence). The CDR3 loop spans 13 amino acids. CDR3 in amino acids: CASSQVGSLTQYF.

J is TRBJ2-1 and V is TRBV5-5; the TRBD1 assignment by TCRdb is unverifiable without DNA. The CDR3 extends over 15 amino acids. Per the germline V gene, CDR1 is SGHKS and CDR2 is YYEKEE (reference sequence). Here the CDR3 reads CASSLLQGAHNEQFF.

The chain joins TRBV4-3 to TRBJ2-2; lacking DNA, the TRBD2 call made by TCRdb goes unchecked. Per germline, CDR1 LGHNA and CDR2 YSLEER. This CDR3 contains 18 residues. Here the CDR3 reads CASSQGGTSGRWTGELFF.

The chain recombines TRBV11-2 with TRBJ2-3; TCRdb's D gene call, TRBD2, goes unchecked for lack of DNA. This CDR3 is built from 15 residues. CDR1 and CDR2 from the germline V gene are SGHAT and FQNNGV. The CDR3 spells CASSPRTSSTDTQYF.

The CDR3 protein is CARRSPPGRGTDTQYF. This chain connects TRBV2 to TRBJ2-3; TCRdb gives TRBD2 as the D gene, but with no DNA this cannot be confirmed. The CDR3 covers 16 residues. CDR1 and CDR2 from the germline V gene are SNHLY and FYNNEI.

The chain links TRBV4-3 to TRBJ2-1; TCRdb gives TRBD2 as the D gene, but with no DNA this cannot be confirmed. The CDR3 is 13 residues long. Germline V CDR1 and CDR2: LGHNA, YSLEER. The CDR3 reads CATTAGGYNEQFF.

CDR3 in amino acids: CASSRGVHNEQFF. The chain combines TRBV12-3 or TRBV12-4 with TRBJ2-1. The CDR3 has 13 residues.

The chain joins TRBV19 to TRBJ2-7; TCRdb names TRBD2, which stays unverified in the absence of DNA. The CDR3 spans 15 residues. The germline V gene encodes CDR1 LNHDA and CDR2 SQIVND (reference sequence). CDR3 region: CASSRPSGSSYEQYF.

The V call is TRBV29-1, the J call TRBJ2-1; TCRdb lists TRBD2, though no DNA is available to test this call. Germline V gives CDR1 SQVTM, CDR2 ANQGSEA. This CDR3 is 14 amino acids long. CDR3 protein: CSVEDQAGAPEQFF.

This chain uses TRBV3-1 with TRBJ2-7; TCRdb's assignment of TRBD1 cannot be checked, as there is no DNA. This CDR3 contains 12 residues. The germline CDR1 and CDR2 sequences are LGHDT and YNNKEL (reference sequence). CDR3 protein: CASSLWDREQYF.

This rearrangement joins TRBV9 to TRBJ1-2; no DNA is available, so the TRBD1 call from TCRdb remains unchecked. The CDR3 has 15 residues. Germline V lookup: CDR1 SGDLS, CDR2 YYNGEE. The CDR3: CASSASGTEGYGYTF.

This sequence joins TRBV27 and TRBJ2-1; TCRdb gives TRBD1 as the D gene, but with no DNA this cannot be confirmed. Germline CDR1 and CDR2: MNHEY and SMNVEV (reference sequence). This CDR3 is 15 amino acids long. The chain's CDR3 is CASSPLAGATNEQFF.

The rearrangement joins TRBV10-3 to TRBJ2-1; TCRdb names TRBD2, which stays unverified in the absence of DNA. The length of the CDR3 is 12 residues. Germline loops: CDR1 ENHRY, CDR2 SYGVKD. CDR3 loop: CATRISRDEQFF.

This chain links TRBV7-8 with TRBJ2-1; TCRdb proposes TRBD2, but this gene call is untestable without DNA. Germline V gives CDR1 SGHVS, CDR2 FQNEAQ. The CDR3 runs 15 residues. The chain's CDR3 is CASSLVRGQYNEQFF.

This chain connects TRBV19 to TRBJ2-3; TCRdb's D gene call, TRBD1, goes unchecked for lack of DNA. The CDR3 covers 16 residues. The germline V gene has CDR1 LNHDA and CDR2 SQIVND (reference sequence). The CDR3 region is CASTPATGGSGDTQYF.

The rearrangement uses TRBV20-1 and TRBJ1-2; without DNA, the TCRdb call of TRBD1 cannot be checked. The CDR3 length is 13 residues. The germline V gene has CDR1 DFQATT and CDR2 SNEGSKA (reference sequence). CDR3 sequence: CSATSGGKYGYTF.